The next 15 T cell receptor beta chains were all read from a single sample in a study of blood T cell repertoires in COVID-19. The method was immunoSEQ multiplex PCR; TCRdb's version includes in-frame clones alone and lacks a portion of them. The repertoire holds 140,000 to 150,000 clones, 84% seen once, with 3% to 3.5% in the top ten. The sequencing sample was made of PBMCs or T cells enriched from blood (not recorded which). These receptors were taken from a woman aged 45-65 years with acute COVID-19.

The V and J genes are TRBV7-2 and TRBJ2-3; D is perhaps TRBD2 (5 bases). The V and J ends lost 1 base and 2 bases respectively, with 10 bases between them. The CDR3 sequence is 15 residues long. Germline V lookup: CDR1 SGHTA, CDR2 FQGNSA. CDR3 loop: CASSLVVGATDTQYF. DNA for the CDR3: TGTGCCAGCAGCTTAGTGGTGGGAGCCACAGATACGCAGTATTTT. Complete variable domain (other parts from reference TRBV7-2 and TRBJ2-3): GAGVSQSPSNKVTEKGKDVELRCDPISGHTALYWYRQSLGQGLEFLIYFQGNSAPDKSGLPSDRFSAERTGGSVSTLTIQRTQQEDSAVYLCASSLVVGATDTQYFGPGTRLTVL.

The J gene is TRBJ2-3, the V gene TRBV2, with 8 bases fitting TRBD1. The CDR3 extends over 15 amino acids. The V gene end was trimmed by 6 bases and the J gene end by 6 bases; junction bases not matched to a gene: 11. Germline V gene data show CDR1 as SNHLY and CDR2 as FYNNEI. The CDR3 here is CASRRRTGPSDTQYF. The CDR3 region has the DNA TGTGCCAGCAGACGGAGGACAGGGCCTTCGGATACGCAGTATTTT.

V gene TRBV6-5 combines with J gene TRBJ1-2; the D gene is possibly TRBD1 (6 bases). Germline CDR1 reads MNHEY; CDR2 reads SVGAGI. The CDR3 is made up of 12 amino acids. Trimming shortened V by 8 bases and J by 5 bases, and 12 bases separated the two germline ends. The CDR3 is CASLGAGYGYTF. DNA of the CDR3: TGTGCCAGCCTGGGGGCAGGGTATGGCTACACCTTC.

This sequence joins TRBV21-1 and TRBJ2-2; the table's D call of TRBD2 was not tested on the DNA. TRBV21-1 is described as a pseudogene. The CDR3 contains 18 residues. CDR3 amino acids: CASSPYLAARSCPGELFF. CDR3 in DNA: TGTGCCAGCAGCCCTTATTTAGCGGCCCGTAGCTGCCCCGGGGAGCTGTTTTTT.

The V gene is TRBV7-2, the J gene TRBJ2-7; 9 bases fit TRBD1. The germline V gene encodes CDR1 SGHTA and CDR2 FQGNSA. V trimming: 4 bases; J trimming: 6 bases; junction bases outside the gene matches: 13. The CDR3 is made up of 16 amino acids. CDR3 region: CASSSTSLGTGFEQYF. In DNA form, the CDR3 reads TGTGCCAGCAGCTCCACCTCCCTCGGGACAGGGTTCGAGCAGTACTTC.

The V gene is TRBV27, the J gene TRBJ1-5; 8 bases fit TRBD1. V dropped 5 bases and J dropped 5; count of bases not matched to a gene: 5. Per germline, CDR1 MNHEY and CDR2 SMNVEV (reference sequence). CDR3 length equals 14 residues. Here the CDR3 DNA reads TGTGCCAGCAGTCTCCAGGGGGCCCATCAGCCCCAGCATTTT. It specifies CASSLQGAHQPQHF.

The chain recombines TRBV30 with TRBJ1-4; a weak D match, TRBD1 (6 bases). V was pared by 0 bases and J by 3 bases, with 8 bases between. The germline gives CDR1 GTSNPN, CDR2 SVGIG (reference sequence). The CDR3 has 14 residues. The CDR3 spells CAWSVNRANEKLFF. In DNA, the CDR3 is TGTGCCTGGAGTGTAAACAGGGCTAATGAAAAACTGTTTTTT.

The chain uses TRBV10-3 and TRBJ2-7, with D perhaps matching TRBD2 (5 bases). The ends were cut back, 1 base at V and 2 bases at J, with 12 bases in the middle. The CDR3 is made up of 15 amino acids. Germline V lookup: CDR1 ENHRY, CDR2 SYGVKD. CDR3 amino acids: CAISEWVKGAYEQYF. CDR3 nucleotide sequence: TGTGCCATCAGTGAGTGGGTAAAGGGAGCCTACGAGCAGTACTTC.

This chain connects TRBV19 to TRBJ2-7; D gene ambiguous. The ends were cut back, 1 base at V and 6 bases at J, with 10 bases in the middle. The CDR3 totals 13 residues. Germline CDR1 LNHDA, CDR2 SQIVND (reference sequence). The CDR3 DNA follows: TGTGCCAGTAGTATAGGTAACTTCGGCGAGCAGTACTTC. It encodes CASSIGNFGEQYF.

J is TRBJ2-7 and V is TRBV18, with 11 bases aligning to TRBD2. V was clipped by 0 bases and J by 7 bases; unmatched bases: 8. CDR3 size: 16 residues. Germline lookup yields CDR1 KGHSH and CDR2 LQKENI. The DNA for the CDR3 is TGTGCCAGCTCACCACCGGGTTCCCTAGCGGGAGGTGAGCAGTACTTC. Protein sequence: CASSPPGSLAGGEQYF.

This chain joins TRBV2 and TRBJ2-7; 10 bases fit TRBD1. CDR1 is SNHLY and CDR2 is FYNNEI in the germline V gene. The CDR3 loop spans 17 amino acids. The V and J ends lost 5 bases and 2 bases, in that order; junction bases with no gene match: 12. CDR3 loop: CASSHGQGETLPYEQYF. In DNA, the CDR3 is TGTGCCAGCAGTCACGGACAGGGGGAGACCCTACCCTACGAGCAGTACTTC.

The chain combines TRBV20-1 with TRBJ2-7; D may be TRBD2 (5 bases). V was clipped by 3 bases and J by 1 base, with 22 bases between them. CDR3 size: 17 residues. Looked up from germline, CDR1 is DFQATT and CDR2 is SNEGSKA (reference sequence). The CDR3 nucleotides read TGCAGTGCTAGTAAGGGTAGGAGTAACCGGAGGTCCTACGAGCAGTACTTC. Amino acid sequence: CSASKGRSNRRSYEQYF.

The table lists this clone with a few counts. The chain combines TRBV27 with TRBJ1-1; D is unclear. Germline V gene data show CDR1 as MNHEY and CDR2 as SMNVEV (reference sequence). The V gene lost 10 bases and the J gene lost 0 bases, with 3 bases spanning the gap. This CDR3 is 10 amino acids long. CDR3 bases: TGTGCCATCATGAACACTGAAGCTTTCTTT. Translated, it gives CAIMNTEAFF.

The J gene is TRBJ1-4, the V gene TRBV5-8, with a tentative D call TRBD1 (5 bases). The germline V gene encodes CDR1 SGHTS and CDR2 YDEGEE. Trimming took off 4 bases at V and 8 bases at J, with 15 bases between the two ends. The CDR3 extends over 14 amino acids. CDR3 sequence reads: CASSRGGIREKLFF. The CDR3 nucleotides are TGTGCCAGCAGCCGGGGGGGGATTCGCGAAAAACTGTTTTTT.

The V call is TRBV5-8, the J call TRBJ2-1; D possibly corresponds to TRBD1 (5 bases). V was trimmed by 4 bases and J by 8 bases, leaving 13 bases between them. This CDR3 contains 13 residues. CDR1 and CDR2 (germline): SGHTS, YDEGEE. CDR3 protein: CASSIYQGYEQFF. CDR3 nucleotide sequence: TGTGCCAGCAGCATCTATCAGGGTTATGAGCAGTTCTTC.